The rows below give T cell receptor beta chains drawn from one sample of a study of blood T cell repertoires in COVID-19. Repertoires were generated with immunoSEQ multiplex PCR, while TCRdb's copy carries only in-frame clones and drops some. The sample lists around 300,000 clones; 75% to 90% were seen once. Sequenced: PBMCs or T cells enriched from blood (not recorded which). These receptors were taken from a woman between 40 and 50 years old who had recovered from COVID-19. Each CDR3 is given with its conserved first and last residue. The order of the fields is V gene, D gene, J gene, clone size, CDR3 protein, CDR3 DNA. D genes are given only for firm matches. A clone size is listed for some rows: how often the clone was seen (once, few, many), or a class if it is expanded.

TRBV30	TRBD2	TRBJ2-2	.	CAWSVGGRAYTGELFF	TGTGCCTGGAGTGTCGGTGGGAGGGCCTACACCGGGGAGCTGTTTTTT
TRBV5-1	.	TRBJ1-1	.	CASSLTGLNTEAFF	TGCGCCAGCAGCTTGACGGGGTTGAACACTGAAGCTTTCTTT
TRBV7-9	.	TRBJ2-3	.	CASSHRQADTQYF	TGTGCCAGCAGCCACCGACAGGCAGATACGCAGTATTTT
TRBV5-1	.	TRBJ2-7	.	CASSLGPGSTIREQYF	TGCGCCAGCAGCTTGGGTCCCGGGAGTACTATTCGGGAGCAGTACTTC
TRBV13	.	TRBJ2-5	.	CASSHRGGGETQYF	TGTGCCAGCAGCCACAGGGGAGGCGGAGAGACCCAGTACTTC
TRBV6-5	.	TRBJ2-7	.	CASRRGQSYYEQYF	TGTGCCAGCAGAAGAGGACAGTCGTACTACGAGCAGTACTTC
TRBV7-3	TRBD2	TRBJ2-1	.	CASSQGLRTSPESSYNEQFF	TGTGCCAGCAGCCAGGGCCTTAGGACTAGCCCGGAAAGCTCTTACAATGAGCAGTTCTTC
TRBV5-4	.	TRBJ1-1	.	CASSWGSVGAGEAFF	TGTGCCAGCAGCTGGGGCTCGGTGGGAGCGGGTGAAGCTTTCTTT
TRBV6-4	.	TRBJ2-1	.	CASSDGPGDTNEQFF	TGTGCCAGCAGTGACGGGCCTGGCGATACCAATGAGCAGTTCTTC
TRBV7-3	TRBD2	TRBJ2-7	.	CASSFSGDYEQYF	TGTGCCAGCAGCTTTAGCGGGGACTACGAGCAGTACTTC
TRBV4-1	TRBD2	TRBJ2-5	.	CASSLAGVPRETQYF	TGCGCCAGCAGCCTAGCGGGAGTGCCGAGGGAGACCCAGTACTTC
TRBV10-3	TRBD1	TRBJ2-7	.	CAISATTGQEYEQYF	TGTGCCATCAGTGCGACGACAGGACAGGAATACGAGCAGTACTTC
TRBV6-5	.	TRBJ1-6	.	CASSYLGGQYNSPLHF	TGTGCCAGCAGTTACTTGGGCGGACAGTATAATTCACCCCTCCACTTT
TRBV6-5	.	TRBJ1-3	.	CASSDLHGNTIYF	TGTGCCAGCAGCGATTTACACGGAAACACCATATATTTT
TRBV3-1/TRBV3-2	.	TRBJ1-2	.	CASRGLTGNYGYTF	TGTGCCAGCAGGGGTCTCACAGGAAACTATGGCTACACCTTC
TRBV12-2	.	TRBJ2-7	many	CASRLARDRKTYEQYF	TGTGCAAGTCGCTTAGCTCGGGACAGGAAGACCTACGAGCAGTACTTC
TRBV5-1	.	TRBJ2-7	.	CASSLSAPDEQYF	TGCGCCAGCAGCTTGAGTGCCCCAGACGAGCAGTACTTC
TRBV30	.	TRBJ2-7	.	CAWSVLGALYEQYF	TGTGCCTGGAGTGTACTAGGAGCGCTCTACGAGCAGTACTTC
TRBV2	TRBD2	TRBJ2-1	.	CASSGSGVSYNEQFF	TGTGCCAGCAGTGGTAGCGGGGTCTCCTACAATGAGCAGTTCTTC
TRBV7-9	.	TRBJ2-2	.	CASSLSGNTGELFF	TGTGCCAGCAGCTTAAGCGGGAACACCGGGGAGCTGTTTTTT
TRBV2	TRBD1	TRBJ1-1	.	CATGQGPLDTEAFF	TGTGCCACCGGACAGGGGCCGCTAGACACTGAAGCTTTCTTT
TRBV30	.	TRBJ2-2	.	CAWSVRQGNTGELFF	TGTGCCTGGAGTGTACGTCAGGGGAACACCGGGGAGCTGTTTTTT
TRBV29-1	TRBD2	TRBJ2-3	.	CSVDGGGSGGLGTDTQYF	TGCAGCGTTGACGGGGGCGGTAGCGGGGGGCTGGGCACAGATACGCAGTATTTT
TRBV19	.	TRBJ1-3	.	CASSTYRASGNTIYF	TGTGCCAGTAGTACCTACAGGGCGTCCGGAAACACCATATATTTT